Below, 16 T cell receptor beta chains from the same sample are listed, as sequenced in a study of cytomegalovirus exposure and HLA in healthy donors. 13 Jbeta primers and 60 Vbeta primers were used for the PCR. Profiled with immunoSEQ multiplex PCR; TCRdb holds only in-frame clones, not every one. The data contain about 200,000 clones, over 75% of them singletons. The sequenced material came from PBMCs. The receptors derive from a male donor in good health and CMV-seronegative.

V and J are TRBV7-9 and TRBJ2-7; a weak D match, TRBD1 (5 bases). V lost 0 bases and J lost 2, with 8 bases in between. The CDR3 consists of 14 residues. From germline, CDR1 is SEHNR and CDR2 FQNEAQ (reference sequence). This CDR3 is CASSLAGVTYEQYF. The CDR3 bases are TGTGCCAGCAGCTTAGCAGGGGTTACCTACGAGCAGTACTTC.

This clone was counted only a few times. Other DNA sequences from this sample encode an identical CDR3 as well. The chain employs TRBV5-1 and TRBJ1-1; a possible D gene is TRBD1 (6 bases). CDR3 length: 14 residues. CDR1 is SGHRS and CDR2 is YFSETQ in the germline V gene. Trimming took off 0 bases at V and 1 base at J, with 7 bases between the two ends. The CDR3 region has the DNA TGCGCCAGCAGCTTGGACAGGGCGAACACTGAAGCTTTCTTT. Protein sequence: CASSLDRANTEAFF.

The CDR3 DNA sequence: TGTGCCAGCAGTTTCGGGTATAGCAATCAGCCCCAGCATTTT. The encoded protein is CASSFGYSNQPQHF. The gene calls are TRBV28 and TRBJ1-5; D ambiguous. From germline, CDR1 is MDHEN and CDR2 SYDVKM. Trimming removed 3 bases from V and 0 bases from J, with 6 bases in between. The CDR3 is made up of 14 amino acids.

On this clone itself: In the same sample, other DNA sequences code for this CDR3. The chain carries TRBV9 and TRBJ2-7; 7 positions agree with TRBD1. The CDR3 has 15 residues. Germline loops: CDR1 SGDLS, CDR2 YYNGEE. With V trimmed by 0 bases and J by 4 bases, 7 bases remained unmatched. CDR3 amino acids: CASSVGRTGLYEQYF. CDR3 nucleotides: TGTGCCAGCAGCGTAGGAAGGACAGGTCTATACGAGCAGTACTTC.

This clone was seen only once. The chain has TRBV7-9 and TRBJ2-1, with TRBD2 identical over 13 bases. V shed 1 base and J 6 bases; nucleotides not matched to a gene: 3. There are 16 residues in the CDR3. The germline V gene encodes CDR1 SEHNR and CDR2 FQNEAQ (reference sequence). In nucleotides, the CDR3 is TGTGCCAGCAGCTTAGGGGGACTAGCGGGATTCAATGAGCAGTTCTTC. Protein product: CASSLGGLAGFNEQFF.

This clone was observed a few times. The J gene is TRBJ2-7, the V gene TRBV27; D is possibly TRBD2 (6 bases). V lost 8 bases to trimming and J lost 4 bases, with 9 bases between them. The germline V gene has CDR1 MNHEY and CDR2 SMNVEV (reference sequence). This CDR3 is 11 amino acids long. CDR3 sequence: CASLRGYEQYF. CDR3 coding DNA: TGTGCCAGCCTTCGGGGGTACGAGCAGTACTTC.

The chain is built from TRBV21-1 and TRBJ2-3; the tabulated D call, TRBD2, remains unverified against the DNA. TRBV21-1 is a known pseudogene. CDR3 length: 17 amino acids. The DNA for the CDR3 is TGTGCCAGCAGCAAAGTTGATAGCGGGAGGTGCAAAGATACGCAGTATTTT. It yields the protein CASSKVDSGRCKDTQYF.

The V call is TRBV6-5, the J call TRBJ2-7; 10 bases match TRBD1. Germline V CDR1 and CDR2: MNHEY, SVGAGI. There are 15 residues in the CDR3. V shed 5 bases, J shed 7 bases, and the junction held 11 bases outside the gene matches. This CDR3 reads CASSPSGTGVEEQYF. In nucleotides, the CDR3 is TGTGCCAGCAGTCCCAGTGGGACAGGGGTGGAAGAGCAGTACTTC.

The genes are TRBV9 and TRBJ2-7; D is possibly TRBD1 (5 bases). Trimming shortened V by 4 bases and J by 4 bases, and 18 bases separated the two germline ends. The CDR3 contains 15 residues. Germline values: CDR1 SGDLS, CDR2 YYNGEE. Written as DNA, the CDR3 is TGTGCCAGCAGCTCCCAGGGATCATTTATTTACGAGCAGTACTTC. The encoded protein is CASSSQGSFIYEQYF.

V gene TRBV6-5 combines with J gene TRBJ2-3; 7 bases are shared with TRBD2. This CDR3 has 14 residues. Trimming removed 3 bases from V and 4 bases from J; junction bases left unmatched: 4. Germline V gene sequence: CDR1 MNHEY, CDR2 SVGAGI. The CDR3 DNA is TGTGCCAGCAGTTATTATGGGAGGGCAGATACGCAGTATTTT. Protein: CASSYYGRADTQYF.

In its sample, this clone was seen a few times. The genes are TRBV2 and TRBJ1-2; unclear D gene. CDR3 length equals 14 residues. With 1 base removed from V and 3 bases from J, the gap between germline ends came to 9 bases. Germline CDR1 and CDR2: SNHLY and FYNNEI. The CDR3 sequence: CASSEGPRDYGYTF. The CDR3 coding sequence is TGTGCCAGCAGTGAAGGGCCTCGGGACTATGGCTACACCTTC. Combining the CDR3 with reference TRBV2 and TRBJ1-2 gives the whole variable domain EPEVTQTPSHQVTQMGQEVILRCVPISNHLYFYWYRQILGQKVEFLVSFYNNEISEKSEIFDDQFSVERPDGSNFTLKIRSTKLEDSAMYFCASSEGPRDYGYTFGSGTRLTVV.

Only one count was recorded for this clone. DNA of the CDR3: TGTGCCAGTAGTATAGGAGCAGTCGGGGAGCAGTTCTTC. Protein: CASSIGAVGEQFF. The chain carries TRBV19 and TRBJ2-1, with unresolved D. This CDR3 has 13 amino acids. V was clipped by 1 base and J by 10 bases, with 11 bases between them. CDR1 and CDR2 from the germline V gene are LNHDA and SQIVND (reference sequence). Filled out from reference TRBV19 and TRBJ2-1, the complete variable domain reads DGGITQSPKYLFRKEGQNVTLSCEQNLNHDAMYWYRQDPGQGLRLIYYSQIVNDFQKGDIAEGYSVSREKKESFPLTVTSAQKNPTAFYLCASSIGAVGEQFFGPGTRLTVL.

The chain has TRBV7-2 and TRBJ2-7, with 11 bases matching TRBD2. The CDR3 has 16 residues. Germline CDR1 and CDR2: SGHTA and FQGNSA. Trimming at V came to 1 base and at J to 4 bases, leaving 6 bases not matched to a gene. In nucleotides, the CDR3 is TGTGCCAGCAGCTTAGGACCGGGACTAGCGGATTACGAGCAGTACTTC. The encoded protein is CASSLGPGLADYEQYF. The full variable domain, in which reference TRBV7-2 and TRBJ2-7 provide the parts outside the CDR3, is GAGVSQSPSNKVTEKGKDVELRCDPISGHTALYWYRQSLGQGLEFLIYFQGNSAPDKSGLPSDRFSAERTGGSVSTLTIQRTQQEDSAVYLCASSLGPGLADYEQYFGPGTRLTVT.

V gene TRBV4-2 combines with J gene TRBJ1-3; D may be TRBD1 (6 bases). The CDR3 loop spans 15 amino acids. Trimming cost V 3 bases and J 4 bases, with 13 bases left between them. In germline, CDR1 is LGHNA, CDR2 YNFKEQ. The CDR3 region has the DNA TGTGCCAGCAGCCAGGAGGACAGATCGGGAAACACCATATATTTT. This sequence encodes CASSQEDRSGNTIYF.

V gene TRBV6-5 combines with J gene TRBJ1-2, with TRBD1 matching over 8 bases. With V trimmed by 6 bases and J by 8 bases, 11 bases remained unmatched. The CDR3 extends over 14 amino acids. The germline V gene encodes CDR1 MNHEY and CDR2 SVGAGI. CDR3 residues: CASRPGGAAVGYTF. The CDR3 DNA follows: TGTGCCAGCAGACCAGGGGGCGCGGCGGTCGGCTACACCTTC.

This clone was seen a few times. The chain combines TRBV27 with TRBJ2-7; 14 nucleotides agree with TRBD2. With V trimmed by 8 bases and J by 2 bases, 14 bases remained unmatched. This CDR3 has 18 amino acids. Germline CDR1 MNHEY, CDR2 SMNVEV (reference sequence). CDR3 sequence: CASGTRLAGGRSAYEQYF. The CDR3 DNA reads as TGTGCCAGCGGCACCCGACTAGCGGGAGGGCGTAGCGCCTACGAGCAGTACTTC.